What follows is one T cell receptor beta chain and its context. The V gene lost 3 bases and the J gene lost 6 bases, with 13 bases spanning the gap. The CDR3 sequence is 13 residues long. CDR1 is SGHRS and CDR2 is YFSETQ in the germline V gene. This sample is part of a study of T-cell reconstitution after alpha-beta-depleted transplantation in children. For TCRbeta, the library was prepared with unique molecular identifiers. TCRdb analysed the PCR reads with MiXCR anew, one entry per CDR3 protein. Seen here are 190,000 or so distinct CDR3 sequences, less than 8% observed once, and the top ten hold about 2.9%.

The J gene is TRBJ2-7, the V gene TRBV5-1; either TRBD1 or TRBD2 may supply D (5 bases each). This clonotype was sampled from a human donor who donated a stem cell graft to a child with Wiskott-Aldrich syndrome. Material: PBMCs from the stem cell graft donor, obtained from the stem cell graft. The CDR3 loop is CASSYRGGGEQYF. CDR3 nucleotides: TGCGCCAGCAGCTACCGCGGTGGGGGCGAGCAGTACTTC.